Listed here is a single T cell receptor beta chain. The antigen is unknown. This sample was included in a study of blood T cells in healthy people across ages. Study results and limitations: Any changes in expanded clonotypes were possibly confounded, as donor CMV status remained unknown.

Sample-barcoded 5' priming and a J-beta primer mix drove a second PCR of about 6 to 12 cycles. MiXCR was run by TCRdb on the 5' RACE reads, yielding one entry per CDR3 protein. The table has 1.2 million to 1.5 million distinct CDR3 sequences, 45% to 70% seen once. Every sample gave at least 6 micrograms of total RNA when it was extracted. The sequencing input was blood. This clonotype was sampled from a man between 18 and 29 years old in good health.

CDR3 in DNA: TGCAGTGCCGCTAGGGGGTCCTACAATGAGCAGTTCTTC. Translating gives CSAARGSYNEQFF. This chain links TRBV20-1 with TRBJ2-1; perhaps TRBD1 as D (6 bases). The length of the CDR3 is 13 residues. V shed 6 bases and J shed 1 base, with 10 bases lying between them. Germline assignment: CDR1 DFQATT and CDR2 SNEGSKA (reference sequence).